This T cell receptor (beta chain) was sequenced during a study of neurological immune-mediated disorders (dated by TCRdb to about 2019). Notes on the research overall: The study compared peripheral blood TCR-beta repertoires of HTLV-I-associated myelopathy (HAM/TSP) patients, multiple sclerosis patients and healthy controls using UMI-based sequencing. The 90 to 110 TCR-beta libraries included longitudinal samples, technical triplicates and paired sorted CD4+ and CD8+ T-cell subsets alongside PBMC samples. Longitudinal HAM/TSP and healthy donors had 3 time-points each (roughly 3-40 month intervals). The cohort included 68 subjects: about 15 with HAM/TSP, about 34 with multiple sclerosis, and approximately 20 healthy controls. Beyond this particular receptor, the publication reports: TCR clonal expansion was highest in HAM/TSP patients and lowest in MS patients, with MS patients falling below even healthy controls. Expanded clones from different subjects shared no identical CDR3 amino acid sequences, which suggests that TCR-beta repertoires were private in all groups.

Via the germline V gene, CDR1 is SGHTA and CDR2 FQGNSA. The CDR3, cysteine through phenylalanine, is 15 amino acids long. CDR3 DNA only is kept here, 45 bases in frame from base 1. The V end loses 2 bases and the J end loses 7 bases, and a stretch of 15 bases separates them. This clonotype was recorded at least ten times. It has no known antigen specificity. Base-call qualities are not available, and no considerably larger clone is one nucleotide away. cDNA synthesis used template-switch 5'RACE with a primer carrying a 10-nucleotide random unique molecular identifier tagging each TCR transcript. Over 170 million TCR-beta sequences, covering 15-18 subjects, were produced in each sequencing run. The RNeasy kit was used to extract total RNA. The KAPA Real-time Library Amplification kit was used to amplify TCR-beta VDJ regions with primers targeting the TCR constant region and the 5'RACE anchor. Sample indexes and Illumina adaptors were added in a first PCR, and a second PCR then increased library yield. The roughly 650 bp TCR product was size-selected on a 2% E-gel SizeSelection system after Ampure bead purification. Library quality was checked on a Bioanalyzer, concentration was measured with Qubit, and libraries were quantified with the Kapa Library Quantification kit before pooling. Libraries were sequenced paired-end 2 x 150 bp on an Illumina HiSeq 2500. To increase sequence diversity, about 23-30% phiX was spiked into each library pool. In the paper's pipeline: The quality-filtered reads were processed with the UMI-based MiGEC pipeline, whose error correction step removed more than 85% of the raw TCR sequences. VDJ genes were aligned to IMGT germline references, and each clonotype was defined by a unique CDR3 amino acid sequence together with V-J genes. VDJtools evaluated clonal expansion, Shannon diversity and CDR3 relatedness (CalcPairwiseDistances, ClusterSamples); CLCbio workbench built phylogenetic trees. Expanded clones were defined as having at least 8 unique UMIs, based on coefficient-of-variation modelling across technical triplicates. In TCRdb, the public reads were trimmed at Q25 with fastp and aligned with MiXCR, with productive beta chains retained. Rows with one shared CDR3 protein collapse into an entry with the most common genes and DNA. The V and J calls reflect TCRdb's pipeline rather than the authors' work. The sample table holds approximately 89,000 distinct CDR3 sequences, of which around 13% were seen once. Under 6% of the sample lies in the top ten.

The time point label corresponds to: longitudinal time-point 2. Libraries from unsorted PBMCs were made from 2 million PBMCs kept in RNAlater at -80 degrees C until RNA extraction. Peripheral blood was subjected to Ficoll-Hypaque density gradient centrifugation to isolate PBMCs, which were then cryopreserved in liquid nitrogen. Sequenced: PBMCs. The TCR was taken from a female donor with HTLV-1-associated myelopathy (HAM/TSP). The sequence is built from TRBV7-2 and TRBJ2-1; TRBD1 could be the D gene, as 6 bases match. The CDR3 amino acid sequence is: CASSLSRGTLNEQFF. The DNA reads TGTGCCAGCAGCTTAAGTAGGGGGACCCTTAATGAGCAGTTCTTC.